This T cell receptor (beta chain) was recovered during a study of cytomegalovirus exposure and HLA in healthy donors. General study findings and limits: In a later analysis, CMV-associated beta chains were mostly HLA-associated, it appeared. Previous analysis showed most TCR beta V segments were productive about 87% or about 30% of the time.

The study ran its PCR with 60 Vbeta and 13 Jbeta primers. In the source study's methods: A later analysis counted about 80 million unique TCR beta chains, around 10 million shared. Assay used: immunoSEQ multiplex PCR; TCRdb lists only in-frame clones, some missing. V, J and clone size reflect that table, while D and trimming were determined from the DNA. Altogether around 150,000 clones are present, roughly four fifths being singletons, with the ten largest covering approximately 13%. V was pared by 5 bases and J by 6 bases, with 6 bases of the junction left unmatched. From germline, CDR1 is SGHAT and CDR2 FQNNGV. CDR3 size: 13 residues. About this clone itself: The antigen remains unidentified.

The sample was PBMCs. The TCR was taken from a woman aged 45-65 years in good health and CMV-seronegative. This chain connects TRBV11-2 to TRBJ1-1; 7 bases map to TRBD1. CDR3 loop: CASSPTGAAEAFF. The CDR3 DNA reads as TGTGCCAGCAGCCCTACAGGGGCAGCTGAAGCTTTCTTT.